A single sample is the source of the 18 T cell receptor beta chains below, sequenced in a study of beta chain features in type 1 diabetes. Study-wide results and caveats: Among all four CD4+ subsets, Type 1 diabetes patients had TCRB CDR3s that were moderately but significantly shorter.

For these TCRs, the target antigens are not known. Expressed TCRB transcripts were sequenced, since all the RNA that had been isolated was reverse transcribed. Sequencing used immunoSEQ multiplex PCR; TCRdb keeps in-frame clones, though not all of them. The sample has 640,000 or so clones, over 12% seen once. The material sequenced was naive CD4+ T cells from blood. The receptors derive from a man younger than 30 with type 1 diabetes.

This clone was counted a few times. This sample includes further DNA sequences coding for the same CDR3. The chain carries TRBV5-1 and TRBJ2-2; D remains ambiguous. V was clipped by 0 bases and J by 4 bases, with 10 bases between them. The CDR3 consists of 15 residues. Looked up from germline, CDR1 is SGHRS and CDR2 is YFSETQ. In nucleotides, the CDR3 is TGCGCCAGCAGCTTGGGGAGTCCGGGCACCGGGGAGCTGTTTTTT. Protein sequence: CASSLGSPGTGELFF. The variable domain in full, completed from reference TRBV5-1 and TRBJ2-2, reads KAGVTQTPRYLIKTRGQQVTLSCSPISGHRSVSWYQQTPGQGLQFLFEYFSETQRNKGNFPGRFSGRQFSNSRSEMNVSTLELGDSALYLCASSLGSPGTGELFFGEGSRLTVL.

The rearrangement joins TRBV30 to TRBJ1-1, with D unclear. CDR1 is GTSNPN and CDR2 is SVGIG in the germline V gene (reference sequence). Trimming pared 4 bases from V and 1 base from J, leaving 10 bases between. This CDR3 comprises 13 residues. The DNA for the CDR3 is TGTGCCTGGATAGGGCTAACGAACACTGAAGCTTTCTTT. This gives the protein CAWIGLTNTEAFF.

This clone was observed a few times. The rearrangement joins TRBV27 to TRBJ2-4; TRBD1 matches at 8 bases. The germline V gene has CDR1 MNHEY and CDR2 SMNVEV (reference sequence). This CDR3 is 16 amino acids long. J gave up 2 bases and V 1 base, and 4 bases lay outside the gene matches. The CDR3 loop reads CASSLLGTGTKNIQYF. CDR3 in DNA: TGTGCCAGCAGTTTATTGGGGACAGGCACCAAAAACATTCAGTACTTC.

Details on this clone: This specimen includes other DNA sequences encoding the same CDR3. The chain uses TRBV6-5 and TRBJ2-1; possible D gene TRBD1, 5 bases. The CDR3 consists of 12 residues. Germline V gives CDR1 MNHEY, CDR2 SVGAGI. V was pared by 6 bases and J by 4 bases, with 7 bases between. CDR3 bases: TGTGCCAGCAGCCAGGGATACAATGAGCAGTTCTTC. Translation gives CASSQGYNEQFF.

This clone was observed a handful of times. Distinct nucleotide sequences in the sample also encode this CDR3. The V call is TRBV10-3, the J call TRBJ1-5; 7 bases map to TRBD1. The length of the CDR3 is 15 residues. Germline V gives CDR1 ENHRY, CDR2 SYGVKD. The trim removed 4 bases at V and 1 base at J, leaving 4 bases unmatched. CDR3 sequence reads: CAISVGGQSNQPQHF. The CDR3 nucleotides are TGTGCCATCAGTGTTGGGGGACAGAGCAATCAGCCCCAGCATTTT.

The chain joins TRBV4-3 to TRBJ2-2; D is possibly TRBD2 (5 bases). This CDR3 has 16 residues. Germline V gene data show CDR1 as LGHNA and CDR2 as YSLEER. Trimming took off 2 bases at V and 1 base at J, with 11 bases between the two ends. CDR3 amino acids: CASSQQSGMNTGELFF. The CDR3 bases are TGCGCCAGCAGCCAACAGTCGGGGATGAACACCGGGGAGCTGTTTTTT.

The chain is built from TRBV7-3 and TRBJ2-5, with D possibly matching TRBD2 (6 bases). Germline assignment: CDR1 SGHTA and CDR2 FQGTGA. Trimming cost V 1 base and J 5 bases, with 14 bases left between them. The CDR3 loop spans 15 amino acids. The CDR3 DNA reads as TGTGCCAGCAGCTTAATTGGCGGGGAGGCGGAGACCCAGTACTTC. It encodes CASSLIGGEAETQYF.

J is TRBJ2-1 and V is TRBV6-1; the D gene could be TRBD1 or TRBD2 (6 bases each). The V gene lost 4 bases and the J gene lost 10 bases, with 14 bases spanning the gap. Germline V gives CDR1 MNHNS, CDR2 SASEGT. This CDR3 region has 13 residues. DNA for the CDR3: TGTGCCAGCAGTGCCGGATGGGGGGCGGAGCAGTTCTTC. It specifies CASSAGWGAEQFF.

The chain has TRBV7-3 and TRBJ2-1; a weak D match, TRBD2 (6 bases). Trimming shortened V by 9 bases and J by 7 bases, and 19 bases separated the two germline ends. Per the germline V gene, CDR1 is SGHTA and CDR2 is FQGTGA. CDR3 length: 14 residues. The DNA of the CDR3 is TGTGCCAGACTAGCTAGGTCTGACGGGAATGAGCAGTTCTTC. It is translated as CARLARSDGNEQFF.

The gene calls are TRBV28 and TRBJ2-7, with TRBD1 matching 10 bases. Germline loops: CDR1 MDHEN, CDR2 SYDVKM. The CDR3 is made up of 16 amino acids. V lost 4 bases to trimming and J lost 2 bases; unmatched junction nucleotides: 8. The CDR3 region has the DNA TGTGCCAGCAGTTCTTCAGGGACAGGGGAAGCCTACGAGCAGTACTTC. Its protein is CASSSSGTGEAYEQYF. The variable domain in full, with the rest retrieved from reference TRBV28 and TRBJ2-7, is DVKVTQSSRYLVKRTGEKVFLECVQDMDHENMFWYRQDPGLGLRLIYFSYDVKMKEKGDIPEGYSVSREKKERFSLILESASTNQTSMYLCASSSSGTGEAYEQYFGPGTRLTVT.

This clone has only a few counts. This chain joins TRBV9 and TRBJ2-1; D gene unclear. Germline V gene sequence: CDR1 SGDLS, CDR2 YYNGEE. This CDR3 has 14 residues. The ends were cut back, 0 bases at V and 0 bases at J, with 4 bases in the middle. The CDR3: CASSVENSYNEQFF. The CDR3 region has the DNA TGTGCCAGCAGCGTAGAAAACTCCTACAATGAGCAGTTCTTC. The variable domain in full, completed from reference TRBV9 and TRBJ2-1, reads DSGVTQTPKHLITATGQRVTLRCSPRSGDLSVYWYQQSLDQGLQFLIQYYNGEERAKGNILERFSAQQFPDLHSELNLSSLELGDSALYFCASSVENSYNEQFFGPGTRLTVL.

DNA for the CDR3: TGTGCCAGCAGCTTAATCAGGGCTAACACTGAAGCTTTCTTT. Protein product: CASSLIRANTEAFF. This chain joins TRBV7-2 and TRBJ1-1; D may be TRBD1 (5 bases). The V end lost 2 bases, the J end lost 2 bases, and 9 bases lay between the germline ends. The germline CDR1 and CDR2 sequences are SGHTA and FQGNSA. This CDR3 is 14 amino acids long.

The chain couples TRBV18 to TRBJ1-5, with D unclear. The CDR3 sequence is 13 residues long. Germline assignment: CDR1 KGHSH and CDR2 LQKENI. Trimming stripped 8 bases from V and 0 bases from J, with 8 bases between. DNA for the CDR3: TGTGCCAGCACGGAGGATAGCAATCAGCCCCAGCATTTT. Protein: CASTEDSNQPQHF.

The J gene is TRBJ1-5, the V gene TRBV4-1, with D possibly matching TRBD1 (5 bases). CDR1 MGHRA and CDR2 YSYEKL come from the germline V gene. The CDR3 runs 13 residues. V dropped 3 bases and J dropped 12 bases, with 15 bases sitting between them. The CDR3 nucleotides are TGCGCCAGCAGCCAGGGCACGGGGGTTCTCCAGCATTTT. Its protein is CASSQGTGVLQHF.

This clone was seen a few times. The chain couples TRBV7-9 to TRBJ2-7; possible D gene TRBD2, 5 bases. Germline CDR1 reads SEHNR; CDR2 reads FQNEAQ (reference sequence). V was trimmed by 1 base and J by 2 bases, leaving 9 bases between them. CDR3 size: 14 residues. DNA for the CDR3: TGTGCCAGCAGCTTAGGGACGGAGGCCTACGAGCAGTACTTC. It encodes CASSLGTEAYEQYF.

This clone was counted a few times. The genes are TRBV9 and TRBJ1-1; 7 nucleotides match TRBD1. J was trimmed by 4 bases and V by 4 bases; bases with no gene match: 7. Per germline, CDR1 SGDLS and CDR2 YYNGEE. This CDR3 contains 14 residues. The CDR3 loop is CASSTRGSGTEAFF. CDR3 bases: TGTGCCAGCAGCACCAGGGGGAGCGGCACTGAAGCTTTCTTT.

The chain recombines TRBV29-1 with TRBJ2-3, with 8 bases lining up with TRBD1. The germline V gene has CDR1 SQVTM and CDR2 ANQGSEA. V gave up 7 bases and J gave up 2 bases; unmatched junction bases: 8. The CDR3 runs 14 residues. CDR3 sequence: CSAGRGQVTDTQYF. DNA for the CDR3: TGCAGCGCTGGTAGGGGACAGGTCACAGATACGCAGTATTTT.

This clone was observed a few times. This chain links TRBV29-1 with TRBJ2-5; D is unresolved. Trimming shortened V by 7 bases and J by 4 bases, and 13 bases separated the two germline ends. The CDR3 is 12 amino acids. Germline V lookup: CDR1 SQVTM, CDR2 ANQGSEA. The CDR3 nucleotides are TGCAGCGGCGGAGACTTGGGAGAGACCCAGTACTTC. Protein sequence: CSGGDLGETQYF.